The source of this T cell receptor (beta chain) is a study of T cells in Graves' hyperthyroidism and ophthalmopathy. Whole-study findings and limits: A 13 V-J model separated ophthalmopathy from stable hyperthyroidism. Clonotypes that were expanded in thyroid above 0.001 mostly appeared in blood too.

J was trimmed by 10 bases and V by 1 base; bases with no gene match: 10. The CDR3 loop spans 16 amino acids. CDR1 SGHTA and CDR2 FQGNSA come from the germline V gene. Amplification yielded TCR beta CDR3 regions, with RNA transcripts as the source. During a first-round RT-PCR of the TCR CDR3, the HTBI primer set was used. In TCRdb, the multiplex PCR reads were re-called with MiXCR into one record per CDR3 protein. Here the sample spans some 530,000 distinct CDR3 sequences, under 25% being singletons. Each 10 ml fresh peripheral blood draw supplied the PBMCs. Comment on this clonotype: Antigen unknown. This could be a read error, since a much larger clone is one nucleotide away.

This sequence was found in a woman aged 70-85 years with Graves' ophthalmopathy. The gene calls are TRBV7-2 and TRBJ2-3, with 11 bases fitting TRBD2. The sequenced material came from blood. The CDR3 sequence: CASSLEPLAGGDAQYF. DNA for the CDR3: TGTGCCAGCAGCTTAGAACCCTTAGCGGGGGGGGATGCGCAGTATTTT.